What follows are 30 T cell receptor beta chains derived from one specimen sequenced in a study of blood T cell repertoires in COVID-19. The repertoire was sequenced with immunoSEQ multiplex PCR; TCRdb's copy has only in-frame clones and lacks some. In the table there are fewer than 300,000 clones, more than 65% of which are singletons. Specimen: peripheral blood. The receptor source for this set is a young woman with acute or convalescent COVID-19.

This chain uses TRBV9 with TRBJ1-6, with D perhaps matching TRBD1 (6 bases). Between the trimmed V and J ends, which lost 1 base and 4 bases, there was a span of 9 bases. Germline lookup yields CDR1 SGDLS and CDR2 YYNGEE. The CDR3 is 15 amino acids. CDR3 in DNA: TGTGCCAGCAGCGTAACAGGGATTTATAATTCACCCCTCCACTTT. Its translation: CASSVTGIYNSPLHF.

The V and J genes are TRBV11-3 and TRBJ2-1; 9 bases are shared with TRBD1. Trimming removed 5 bases from V and 5 bases from J; junction bases left unmatched: 1. CDR1 is SGHNT, CDR2 YENEEA, per germline. The CDR3 loop spans 13 amino acids. CDR3 sequence: CASSRDRDNEQFF. CDR3 coding DNA: TGTGCCAGCAGCCGGGACAGGGACAATGAGCAGTTCTTC.

The chain recombines TRBV5-1 with TRBJ1-4; D possibly corresponds to TRBD1 (5 bases). This CDR3 spans 14 amino acids. The germline V gene has CDR1 SGHRS and CDR2 YFSETQ. V was pared by 4 bases and J by 4 bases, with 11 bases between. CDR3 sequence reads: CASSPDSSNEKLFF. CDR3 sequence (DNA): TGCGCCAGCAGCCCCGACAGCAGTAATGAAAAACTGTTTTTT. Using reference TRBV5-1 and TRBJ1-4 for the parts outside the CDR3, the full variable domain is KAGVTQTPRYLIKTRGQQVTLSCSPISGHRSVSWYQQTPGQGLQFLFEYFSETQRNKGNFPGRFSGRQFSNSRSEMNVSTLELGDSALYLCASSPDSSNEKLFFGSGTQLSVL.

The sample holds a few counts of this clone. V gene TRBV19 combines with J gene TRBJ1-5; D possibly corresponds to TRBD1 (6 bases). Trimming took off 2 bases at V and 2 bases at J, with 7 bases between the two ends. This CDR3 has 14 amino acids. The germline CDR1 and CDR2 sequences are LNHDA and SQIVND (reference sequence). CDR3 nucleotide sequence: TGTGCCAGTAGTATACCAGGGGGCAATCAGCCCCAGCATTTT. Its translation: CASSIPGGNQPQHF.

This rearrangement joins TRBV11-2 to TRBJ2-7; 9 bases map to TRBD1. Germline CDR1 SGHAT, CDR2 FQNNGV. CDR3 length: 15 residues. The J segment lost 6 bases and the V segment lost 6 bases, leaving 12 bases of the junction unmatched. The CDR3 region is CASRTEGQGFTEQYF. The CDR3, as DNA: TGTGCCAGCAGAACCGAGGGACAGGGTTTCACCGAGCAGTACTTC.

Comment on this clone: This clone may be a read error of a much larger clone one base away. Other DNA sequences in the same sample also yield this CDR3. V is TRBV10-3 and J is TRBJ1-4; tentative D call: TRBD1 (5 bases). V dropped 6 bases and J dropped 8 bases, with 19 bases sitting between them. The germline gives CDR1 ENHRY, CDR2 SYGVKD. The CDR3 runs 15 residues. This CDR3 reads CAIRPGQGSVEKLFF. CDR3 in DNA: TGTGCCATCAGACCCGGGCAGGGTAGTGTGGAAAAACTGTTTTTT.

The chain joins TRBV3-1 (or the pseudogene TRBV3-2) to TRBJ2-1; possible D gene TRBD1, 7 bases. Germline V lookup: CDR1 LGHDT, CDR2 YNNKEL (reference sequence). V was cut by 1 base and J by 8 bases, with 21 bases left in between. This CDR3 has 17 amino acids. The CDR3 is CASSQGRDSLGSDEQFF. The CDR3 DNA is TGTGCCAGCAGCCAAGGGCGGGACAGTTTAGGAAGTGATGAGCAGTTCTTC.

The V call is TRBV7-9, the J call TRBJ2-5; TRBD1 might be the D (5 bases). The CDR3 loop spans 13 amino acids. Trimming cost V 5 bases and J 2 bases, with 9 bases left between them. CDR1 and CDR2 from the germline V gene are SEHNR and FQNEAQ (reference sequence). CDR3 sequence reads: CASSQGSQETQYF. CDR3 DNA: TGTGCCAGCAGCCAGGGATCACAAGAGACCCAGTACTTC.

The chain combines TRBV5-1 with TRBJ1-1; maybe TRBD1 (6 bases). The CDR3 has 13 residues. Germline V lookup: CDR1 SGHRS, CDR2 YFSETQ. V gave up 5 bases and J gave up 1 base, with 9 bases separating them. This CDR3 reads CASRRQENTEAFF. CDR3 nucleotides: TGCGCCAGCAGACGACAGGAGAACACTGAAGCTTTCTTT.

The rearrangement links TRBV5-1 to TRBJ2-1, with TRBD1 matching over 9 bases. The CDR3 has 15 residues. CDR1 is SGHRS and CDR2 is YFSETQ in the germline V gene. Unmatched junction bases numbered 2, after V lost 0 bases and J lost 4 bases. The CDR3 coding sequence is TGCGCCAGCAGCTTGGGAGGACAGGGGTACAATGAGCAGTTCTTC. This encodes CASSLGGQGYNEQFF.

This rearrangement joins TRBV7-6 to TRBJ2-1, with D possibly being TRBD1 (5 bases). Germline CDR1 reads SGHVS; CDR2 reads FNYEAQ. V was cut by 4 bases and J by 5 bases, with 9 bases left in between. This CDR3 is 13 amino acids long. The CDR3 loop is CASSSRVDNEQFF. CDR3 nucleotide sequence: TGTGCCAGCAGCTCCAGGGTTGACAATGAGCAGTTCTTC. The entire variable domain, with the rest obtained from reference TRBV7-6 and TRBJ2-1, is as follows: GAGVSQSPRYKVTKRGQDVALRCDPISGHVSLYWYRQALGQGPEFLTYFNYEAQQDKSGLPNDRFSAERPEGSISTLTIQRTEQRDSAMYRCASSSRVDNEQFFGPGTRLTVL.

This clone showed up just once. This chain joins TRBV5-1 and TRBJ2-3; TRBD2 agrees at 9 bases. Germline V gene sequence: CDR1 SGHRS, CDR2 YFSETQ. Unmatched junction bases numbered 3, after V lost 0 bases and J lost 4 bases. The CDR3 length is 15 residues. The DNA of the CDR3 is TGCGCCAGCAGCTTGGTGGCTAGCGGGGCAGATACGCAGTATTTT. It specifies CASSLVASGADTQYF.

The gene calls are TRBV29-1 and TRBJ1-4, with D perhaps matching TRBD1 (5 bases). V was shortened by 4 bases and J by 6 bases, with 21 bases between the two germline ends. The germline CDR1 and CDR2 sequences are SQVTM and ANQGSEA. The CDR3 covers 16 residues. The CDR3 DNA is TGCAGCGTTGGGGCCCTTCTGGGGGGAGGAGATGAAAAACTGTTTTTT. Translating it yields CSVGALLGGGDEKLFF.

This sequence joins TRBV5-1 and TRBJ1-2; 7 nucleotides line up with TRBD1. Looked up from germline, CDR1 is SGHRS and CDR2 is YFSETQ. V lost 4 bases and J lost 6; bases outside the gene matches: 12. The CDR3 covers 15 residues. In DNA form, the CDR3 reads TGCGCCAGCAGCCCCCTGACAGGGTTCGACCATGGCTACACCTTC. Translation gives CASSPLTGFDHGYTF.

V is TRBV5-1 and J is TRBJ1-1; 7 nucleotides align to TRBD1. The CDR3 length is 13 residues. V trimming: 3 bases; J trimming: 6 bases; junction bases outside the gene matches: 5. The V gene's germline CDR1 is SGHRS and CDR2 YFSETQ. In DNA, the CDR3 is TGCGCCAGCAGCTCGGGACAGACCCCTGAAGCTTTCTTT. Its translation is CASSSGQTPEAFF.

The chain employs TRBV7-6 and TRBJ1-5, with D tentatively TRBD1 (5 bases). The germline V gene encodes CDR1 SGHVS and CDR2 FNYEAQ. This CDR3 contains 15 residues. The CDR3, as DNA: TGTGTTCGTAGGGGCAGCCCGGTAGGCAATCAGCCCCAGCATTTT. Translation gives CVRRGSPVGNQPQHF.

The chain has TRBV4-3 and TRBJ2-6; weak D call: TRBD2 (5 bases). Trimming left V 0 bases short and J 2 bases short, with 8 bases between. CDR1 LGHNA and CDR2 YSLEER come from the germline V gene. The CDR3 contains 16 residues. The CDR3 DNA reads TGCGCCAGCAGCCAAGATTACGGGGCTGGGGCCAACGTCCTGACTTTC. Translated: CASSQDYGAGANVLTF.

The chain recombines TRBV30 with TRBJ2-3; D may be TRBD2 (6 bases). Germline assignment: CDR1 GTSNPN and CDR2 SVGIG (reference sequence). This CDR3 contains 14 residues. V was clipped by 5 bases and J by 1 base, with 13 bases between them. CDR3 loop: CAWGTLFRTDTQYF. The CDR3 DNA is TGTGCCTGGGGGACTCTCTTTCGCACAGATACGCAGTATTTT.

This clone has more than one count but fewer than ten. The V gene is TRBV3-1 (or the pseudogene TRBV3-2), the J gene TRBJ2-1; 8 nucleotides agree with TRBD2. The V gene's germline CDR1 is LGHDT and CDR2 YNNKEL (reference sequence). Unmatched junction bases numbered 5, after V lost 2 bases and J lost 5 bases. The CDR3 totals 15 residues. DNA for the CDR3: TGTGCCAGCAGCCAACTAGCGGGTGTCGACAATGAGCAGTTCTTC. This encodes CASSQLAGVDNEQFF.

CDR3: CATQRDGSSYNEQFF. The CDR3 DNA reads as TGCGCCACCCAACGAGACGGGAGCTCCTACAATGAGCAGTTCTTC. The chain recombines TRBV5-1 with TRBJ2-1, with D perhaps matching TRBD2 (6 bases). Germline V gene lookup returns CDR1 SGHRS and CDR2 YFSETQ. Trimming removed 9 bases at V and 0 bases at J, with 16 bases between. The length of the CDR3 is 15 residues.

This chain uses TRBV6-6 with TRBJ2-4; 7 bases fit TRBD1. The CDR3 is made up of 16 amino acids. Germline trimming cut 5 bases from V and 0 bases from J; bases unmatched to any gene: 7. Per germline, CDR1 MNHNY and CDR2 SVGAGI (reference sequence). The CDR3 nucleotides are TGTGCCAGCAGTCCCGGGACAGCACTAGCCAAAAACATTCAGTACTTC. Translated, it gives CASSPGTALAKNIQYF.

This chain connects TRBV29-1 to TRBJ2-3; D is unresolved. The CDR3 has 12 residues. CDR1 and CDR2 from the germline V gene are SQVTM and ANQGSEA. Trimming took 5 bases from V and 5 from J, leaving 11 bases between them. As DNA, the CDR3 is TGCAGCGTTCCTCGCTCGGGAGATACGCAGTATTTT. Its translation: CSVPRSGDTQYF.

This chain joins TRBV7-6 and TRBJ2-1; 12 bases map to TRBD2. This CDR3 has 14 amino acids. From germline, CDR1 is SGHVS and CDR2 FNYEAQ. The J segment lost 8 bases and the V segment lost 6 bases, leaving 5 bases of the junction unmatched. Written as DNA, the CDR3 is TGTGCCAGCAGGCTGACTAGCGGGAGCTATGAGCAGTTCTTC. Its translation is CASRLTSGSYEQFF.

V usage is TRBV10-3 and J usage is TRBJ2-7, with D possibly being TRBD1 (5 bases). V gave up 0 bases and J gave up 2 bases, with 8 bases separating them. The germline gives CDR1 ENHRY, CDR2 SYGVKD. CDR3 length: 14 residues. CDR3 protein: CAISESKDTYEQYF. Written as DNA, the CDR3 is TGTGCCATCAGTGAGTCGAAGGACACCTACGAGCAGTACTTC.

The J gene is TRBJ1-3, the V gene TRBV9; TRBD1 aligns across 9 bases. Trimming removed 3 bases from V and 2 bases from J; junction bases left unmatched: 6. CDR3 length: 16 residues. Germline V lookup: CDR1 SGDLS, CDR2 YYNGEE. This CDR3 is CASSDRDRAAGNTIYF. The DNA of the CDR3 is TGTGCCAGCAGCGACCGGGACAGGGCCGCTGGAAACACCATATATTTT.

Only one count was recorded for this clone. The CDR3 DNA is TGTGCCAGCACTAGAGGGACTAGCGGAACCTACGAGCAGTACTTC. Translated: CASTRGTSGTYEQYF. The chain employs TRBV6-5 and TRBJ2-7; 11 nucleotides align to TRBD2. The CDR3 runs to 15 residues. CDR1 and CDR2 (germline): MNHEY, SVGAGI. V shed 7 bases, J shed 2 bases, and the junction held 7 bases outside the gene matches.

This rearrangement joins TRBV6-5 to TRBJ1-1; tentative D call: TRBD1 (6 bases). V was shortened by 3 bases and J by 4 bases, with 18 bases between the two germline ends. The CDR3 runs 16 residues. CDR1 and CDR2 (germline): MNHEY, SVGAGI. In DNA, the CDR3 is TGTGCCAGCAGTTATGCCCGAACAGGGTCGGGCACTGAAGCTTTCTTT. It is translated as CASSYARTGSGTEAFF.

This clone was seen more than once but under ten times. J is TRBJ2-7 and V is TRBV28; TRBD2 agrees at 8 bases. Germline values: CDR1 MDHEN, CDR2 SYDVKM. V lost 6 bases to trimming and J lost 1 base; unmatched junction nucleotides: 8. This CDR3 is 15 amino acids long. The CDR3 nucleotides read TGTGCCAGCAGGGAAAGCGGGAGCAGGTCCTACGAGCAGTACTTC. Amino acids: CASRESGSRSYEQYF.

V is TRBV10-2 and J is TRBJ2-1; TRBD2 matches at 11 bases. J was trimmed by 7 bases and V by 10 bases; bases with no gene match: 12. The germline V gene has CDR1 WSHSY and CDR2 SAAADI. The CDR3 is 15 residues long. The CDR3 sequence: CATLSGRASGNEQFF. CDR3 nucleotides: TGCGCCACCCTTAGCGGGAGGGCCTCGGGAAATGAGCAGTTCTTC.

The gene calls are TRBV19 and TRBJ2-1; 9 positions agree with TRBD2. J lost 0 bases, V lost 7 bases, and 10 bases had no gene match. This CDR3 region has 17 residues. Per germline, CDR1 LNHDA and CDR2 SQIVND (reference sequence). The CDR3 bases are TGTGCCAGTAAAGGTTTGGAGCGGGAGGTCTCCTACAATGAGCAGTTCTTC. It encodes CASKGLEREVSYNEQFF.